These 22 T cell receptor beta chains were all obtained from the same sample, sequenced in a study of cytomegalovirus exposure and HLA in healthy donors. With 60 Vbeta and 13 Jbeta primers, the PCR was carried out. The repertoire was sequenced with immunoSEQ multiplex PCR; TCRdb's copy has only in-frame clones and lacks some. The sample lists roughly 120,000 clones, around 75% occurring once. Sequenced sample: PBMCs. These receptors were obtained from a woman between 18 and 30 years old in good health and CMV-seronegative.

This clone appeared a single time. The chain joins TRBV13 to TRBJ2-7; a possible D gene is TRBD2 (6 bases). Trimming pared 6 bases from V and 2 bases from J, leaving 17 bases between. The CDR3 is 15 amino acids. The germline gives CDR1 PRHDT, CDR2 FYEKMQ (reference sequence). The CDR3 reads CASRRRDPSPYEQYF. In DNA form, the CDR3 reads TGTGCCAGCAGGCGGCGGGACCCCTCTCCCTACGAGCAGTACTTC.

J is TRBJ1-2 and V is TRBV6-1, with no clear D. The ends were cut back, 5 bases at V and 1 base at J, with 8 bases in the middle. The CDR3 is 13 residues long. CDR1 and CDR2 from the germline V gene are MNHNS and SASEGT. The CDR3 protein is CASSLSDNYGYTF. CDR3 sequence (DNA): TGTGCCAGCAGTCTGAGTGATAACTATGGCTACACCTTC.

The table lists this clone with a count of one. The CDR3 region is CASSPKDRGGNQPQHF. The CDR3 nucleotides read TGTGCCAGTAGTCCTAAAGACAGGGGAGGAAATCAGCCCCAGCATTTT. The rearrangement uses TRBV19 and TRBJ1-5; 8 nucleotides agree with TRBD1. Germline CDR1 LNHDA, CDR2 SQIVND (reference sequence). CDR3 length: 16 amino acids. The V and J ends lost 5 bases and 4 bases, in that order; junction bases with no gene match: 10. Combining the CDR3 with reference TRBV19 and TRBJ1-5 gives the whole variable domain DGGITQSPKYLFRKEGQNVTLSCEQNLNHDAMYWYRQDPGQGLRLIYYSQIVNDFQKGDIAEGYSVSREKKESFPLTVTSAQKNPTAFYLCASSPKDRGGNQPQHFGDGTRLSIL.

J is TRBJ1-1 and V is TRBV7-8; no clear D. The CDR3 is 16 residues long. CDR1 and CDR2 from the germline V gene are SGHVS and FQNEAQ. V was shortened by 2 bases and J by 1 base, with 14 bases between the two germline ends. Written as DNA, the CDR3 is TGTGCCAGCAGCTTAATCCTCCAGGCGAAGAACACTGAAGCTTTCTTT. Translating it yields CASSLILQAKNTEAFF.

V is TRBV28 and J is TRBJ1-6, with 7 bases fitting TRBD1. The CDR3 covers 11 residues. Trimming cost V 6 bases and J 19 bases; bases outside gene matches: 9. Germline-derived CDR1 and CDR2 are MDHEN and SYDVKM. The CDR3 coding sequence is TGTGCCAGCAGGGCCACCGGGACAGAACACTTT. This encodes CASRATGTEHF.

V and J are TRBV4-2 and TRBJ1-2; D is undetermined. Trimming pared 0 bases from V and 6 bases from J, leaving 5 bases between. Germline CDR1 and CDR2: LGHNA and YNFKEQ. The CDR3 sequence is 12 residues long. CDR3 residues: CASSQDLDGYTF. The CDR3 DNA reads as TGTGCCAGCAGCCAAGATCTTGATGGCTACACCTTC.

The V gene is TRBV4-1, the J gene TRBJ2-7; 8 bases are a match to TRBD1. Germline CDR1 reads MGHRA; CDR2 reads YSYEKL. V shed 1 base and J 2 bases; nucleotides not matched to a gene: 7. The CDR3 totals 16 residues. The CDR3 DNA reads TGCGCCAGCAGCCAAGGTCCCGGACAGGGAGCCTACGAGCAGTACTTC. This sequence encodes CASSQGPGQGAYEQYF.

There are a few counts of this clone. The CDR3: CASSLFRGNTEAFF. The CDR3 DNA follows: TGTGCCAGCAGCTTATTTCGAGGGAACACTGAAGCTTTCTTT. The J gene is TRBJ1-1, the V gene TRBV7-2; D gene uncertain. Germline loops: CDR1 SGHTA, CDR2 FQGNSA. The V end was cut by 2 bases, the J end by 1 base, with 8 bases between. The CDR3 is 14 amino acids. The full variable domain, rest sourced from reference TRBV7-2 and TRBJ1-1, is GAGVSQSPSNKVTEKGKDVELRCDPISGHTALYWYRQSLGQGLEFLIYFQGNSAPDKSGLPSDRFSAERTGGSVSTLTIQRTQQEDSAVYLCASSLFRGNTEAFFGQGTRLTVV.

The rearrangement links TRBV5-1 to TRBJ1-2; unclear D gene. Looked up from germline, CDR1 is SGHRS and CDR2 is YFSETQ. V was clipped by 7 bases and J by 0 bases, with 25 bases between them. This CDR3 spans 18 amino acids. CDR3 nucleotides: TGCGCCAGCTTGTTAATAAAGAACAGACCCCTTCCTAACTATGGCTACACCTTC. It is translated as CASLLIKNRPLPNYGYTF.

This clone occurred once. The CDR3 region has the DNA TGTGCCAGCTTTGGACTGGGACAGGCTTCACCCCTCCACTTT. Amino acid sequence: CASFGLGQASPLHF. The rearrangement uses TRBV28 and TRBJ1-6; TRBD1 matches 8 bases. The trim removed 8 bases at V and 9 bases at J, leaving 9 bases unmatched. The CDR3 contains 14 residues. Germline V CDR1 and CDR2: MDHEN, SYDVKM.

There are a few counts of this clone. The CDR3 coding sequence is TGTGCCAGCAGCACTGGGACAGGGCTGCATCAGCCCCAGCATTTT. As protein: CASSTGTGLHQPQHF. The chain is built from TRBV7-8 and TRBJ1-5; 9 nucleotides agree with TRBD1. The CDR3 has 15 amino acids. V was clipped by 5 bases and J by 5 bases; unmatched bases: 7. The germline V gene has CDR1 SGHVS and CDR2 FQNEAQ.

The genes are TRBV28 and TRBJ2-7; the match to TRBD1 covers 7 bases. The length of the CDR3 is 14 residues. The J segment lost 1 base and the V segment lost 3 bases, leaving 3 bases of the junction unmatched. Germline V gives CDR1 MDHEN, CDR2 SYDVKM. The CDR3 sequence is CASSLTGTSYEQYF. CDR3 nucleotides: TGTGCCAGCAGTTTGACAGGGACGTCCTACGAGCAGTACTTC.

The chain couples TRBV14 to TRBJ1-2; the D is unclear. The CDR3 length is 13 residues. Trimming took off 1 base at V and 4 bases at J, with 7 bases between the two ends. Germline V gene lookup returns CDR1 SGHDN and CDR2 FVKESK. This CDR3 is CASSQVEVYGYTF. The CDR3 DNA reads as TGTGCCAGCAGCCAAGTCGAGGTCTATGGCTACACCTTC.

The chain joins TRBV7-9 to TRBJ2-5; 7 bases match TRBD2. CDR1 and CDR2 from the germline V gene are SEHNR and FQNEAQ (reference sequence). The trim removed 7 bases at V and 3 bases at J, leaving 11 bases unmatched. This CDR3 spans 15 amino acids. The CDR3 protein is CASIQRGGPKETQYF. The CDR3 bases are TGTGCCAGCATCCAGCGGGGTGGGCCCAAAGAGACCCAGTACTTC.

Comment on this clone: In the same sample, other DNA sequences code for this CDR3. The chain links TRBV5-1 to TRBJ2-5; 15 positions match TRBD2. Germline lookup yields CDR1 SGHRS and CDR2 YFSETQ. J gave up 2 bases and V 4 bases, and 3 bases lay outside the gene matches. The CDR3 contains 16 residues. The CDR3 spells CASSRGLAGGQETQYF. DNA for the CDR3: TGCGCCAGCAGCCGTGGACTAGCGGGGGGGCAAGAGACCCAGTACTTC.

This chain joins TRBV5-6 and TRBJ2-7; D possibly corresponds to TRBD2 (6 bases). CDR3 length: 13 residues. V was pared by 3 bases and J by 3 bases, with 10 bases between. Germline lookup yields CDR1 SGHDT and CDR2 YYEEEE. The CDR3 region has the DNA TGTGCCAGCAGCTCCCCGGGGGACTACGAGCAGTACTTC. This encodes CASSSPGDYEQYF.

This chain joins TRBV19 and TRBJ1-1, with 7 positions matching TRBD1. CDR1 is LNHDA, CDR2 SQIVND, per germline (reference sequence). The CDR3 extends over 14 amino acids. After removal of 6 bases from V and 4 bases from J, the junction contained 8 bases not matched to a gene. As DNA, the CDR3 is TGTGCCAGTAGCTACGACAGGGCGGGCACTGAAGCTTTCTTT. Encoded protein: CASSYDRAGTEAFF.

The V and J genes are TRBV9 and TRBJ2-3, with 10 bases aligning to TRBD2. This CDR3 spans 17 amino acids. Trimming took 3 bases from V and 0 from J; bases not matched to a gene: 7. Germline V gene lookup returns CDR1 SGDLS and CDR2 YYNGEE. The CDR3 DNA follows: TGTGCCAGCAGCGCCTTTACTAGCGGGGCTAGCACAGATACGCAGTATTTT. This codes for CASSAFTSGASTDTQYF. Full variable domain (outside the CDR3, taken from reference TRBV9 and TRBJ2-3): DSGVTQTPKHLITATGQRVTLRCSPRSGDLSVYWYQQSLDQGLQFLIQYYNGEERAKGNILERFSAQQFPDLHSELNLSSLELGDSALYFCASSAFTSGASTDTQYFGPGTRLTVL.

The gene calls are TRBV7-9 and TRBJ1-3, with TRBD1 matching 7 bases. The germline V gene encodes CDR1 SEHNR and CDR2 FQNEAQ (reference sequence). This CDR3 spans 16 amino acids. Trimming at V came to 5 bases and at J to 0 bases, leaving 7 bases not matched to a gene. The DNA of the CDR3 is TGTGCCAGCAGCGATACAGGGGTACTCTCTGGAAACACCATATATTTT. As protein: CASSDTGVLSGNTIYF.

The V and J genes are TRBV15 and TRBJ1-2, with 10 bases lining up with TRBD1. Unmatched junction bases numbered 7, after V lost 8 bases and J lost 4 bases. The germline V gene encodes CDR1 LNHNV and CDR2 YYDKDF (reference sequence). The CDR3 runs 14 residues. This CDR3 is CATLRQGASYGYTF. The CDR3 DNA reads as TGTGCCACCCTTCGACAGGGGGCGAGCTATGGCTACACCTTC.

The chain links TRBV28 to TRBJ2-2, with TRBD1 matching over 8 bases. V gave up 6 bases and J gave up 6 bases; unmatched junction bases: 9. Germline lookup yields CDR1 MDHEN and CDR2 SYDVKM. The CDR3 runs to 15 residues. CDR3 protein: CASSPGQEGAGELFF. The CDR3 region has the DNA TGTGCCAGCAGCCCGGGACAGGAGGGAGCCGGGGAGCTGTTTTTT.

This clone occurred a few times. This chain joins TRBV4-1 and TRBJ1-1; the match to TRBD1 covers 7 bases. With 1 base clipped from V and 1 base from J, the junction kept 0 bases outside the gene matches. Germline V lookup: CDR1 MGHRA, CDR2 YSYEKL. CDR3 size: 14 residues. The CDR3 nucleotides read TGCGCCAGCAGCCAAGGACAGGGGAACACTGAAGCTTTCTTT. The encoded protein is CASSQGQGNTEAFF.